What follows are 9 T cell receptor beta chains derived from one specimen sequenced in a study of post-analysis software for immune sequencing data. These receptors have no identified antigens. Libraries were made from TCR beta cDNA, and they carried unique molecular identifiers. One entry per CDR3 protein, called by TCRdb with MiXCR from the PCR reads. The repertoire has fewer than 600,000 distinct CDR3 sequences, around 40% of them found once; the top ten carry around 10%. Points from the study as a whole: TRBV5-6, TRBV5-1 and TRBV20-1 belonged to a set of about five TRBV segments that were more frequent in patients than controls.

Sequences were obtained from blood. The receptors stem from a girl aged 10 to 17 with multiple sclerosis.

CDR3 amino acids: CSASPGASGSYEQYF. Here the CDR3 DNA reads TGCAGTGCTAGCCCAGGGGCTAGCGGGAGCTACGAGCAGTACTTC. The chain carries TRBV20-1 and TRBJ2-7; 10 positions agree with TRBD2. The CDR3 spans 15 residues. Germline CDR1 is DFQATT and CDR2 is SNEGSKA (reference sequence). V lost 3 bases to trimming and J lost 3 bases; unmatched junction nucleotides: 8.

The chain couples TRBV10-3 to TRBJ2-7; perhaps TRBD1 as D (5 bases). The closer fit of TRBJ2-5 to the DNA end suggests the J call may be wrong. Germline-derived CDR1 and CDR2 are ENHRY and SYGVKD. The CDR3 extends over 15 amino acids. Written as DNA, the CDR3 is TGTGCCATCAGTGCCACAGGACATTCTGCAGAGACCCAGTACTTC. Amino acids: CAISATGHSAETQYF.

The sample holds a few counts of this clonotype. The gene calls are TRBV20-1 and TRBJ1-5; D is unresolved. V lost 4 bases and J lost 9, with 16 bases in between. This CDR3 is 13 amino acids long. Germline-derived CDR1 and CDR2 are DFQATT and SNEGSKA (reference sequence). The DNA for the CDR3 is TGCAGTGCTACGGCAGGCGTGGTTCGGCCCCAGCATTTT. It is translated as CSATAGVVRPQHF.

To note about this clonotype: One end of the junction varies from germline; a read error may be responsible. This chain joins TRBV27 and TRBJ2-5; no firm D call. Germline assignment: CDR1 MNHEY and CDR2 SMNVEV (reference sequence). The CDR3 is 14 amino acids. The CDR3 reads CASSTFTGQEAQYF. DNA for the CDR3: TGTGCCAGCAGTACTTTCACGGGTCAAGAGGCCCAGTACTTC.

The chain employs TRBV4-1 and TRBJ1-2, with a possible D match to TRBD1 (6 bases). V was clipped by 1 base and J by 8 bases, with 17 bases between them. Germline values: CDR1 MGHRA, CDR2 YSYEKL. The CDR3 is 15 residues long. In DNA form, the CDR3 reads TGCGCCAGCAGCCAAGCGGGGGCAGGGGTTAACGGCTACACCTTC. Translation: CASSQAGAGVNGYTF.

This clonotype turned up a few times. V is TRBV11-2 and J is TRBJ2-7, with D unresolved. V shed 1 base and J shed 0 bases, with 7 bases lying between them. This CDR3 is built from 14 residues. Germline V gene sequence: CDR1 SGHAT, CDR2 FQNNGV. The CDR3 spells CASSLATASYEQYF. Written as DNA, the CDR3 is TGTGCCAGCAGCTTAGCAACAGCCTCCTACGAGCAGTACTTC.

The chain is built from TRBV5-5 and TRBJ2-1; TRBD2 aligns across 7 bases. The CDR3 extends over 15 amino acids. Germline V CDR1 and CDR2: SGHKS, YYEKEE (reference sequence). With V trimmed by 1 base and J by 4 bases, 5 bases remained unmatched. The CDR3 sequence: CASSLSSSGYNEQFF. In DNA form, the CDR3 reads TGTGCCAGCAGCTTGTCCTCTAGCGGATACAATGAGCAGTTCTTC.

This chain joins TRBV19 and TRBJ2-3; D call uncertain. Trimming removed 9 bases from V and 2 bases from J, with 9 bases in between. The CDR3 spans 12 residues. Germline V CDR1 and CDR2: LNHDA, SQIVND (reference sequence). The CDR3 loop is CASSRVTDTQYF. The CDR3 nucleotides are TGTGCCAGCTCCCGGGTCACAGATACGCAGTATTTT.

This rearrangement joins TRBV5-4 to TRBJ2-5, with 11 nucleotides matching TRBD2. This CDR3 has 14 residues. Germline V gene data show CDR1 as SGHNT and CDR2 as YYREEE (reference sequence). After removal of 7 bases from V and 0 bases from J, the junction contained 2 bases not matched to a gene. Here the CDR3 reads CASGTSGNQETQYF. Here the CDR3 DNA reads TGTGCCAGCGGGACTAGCGGAAACCAAGAGACCCAGTACTTC.